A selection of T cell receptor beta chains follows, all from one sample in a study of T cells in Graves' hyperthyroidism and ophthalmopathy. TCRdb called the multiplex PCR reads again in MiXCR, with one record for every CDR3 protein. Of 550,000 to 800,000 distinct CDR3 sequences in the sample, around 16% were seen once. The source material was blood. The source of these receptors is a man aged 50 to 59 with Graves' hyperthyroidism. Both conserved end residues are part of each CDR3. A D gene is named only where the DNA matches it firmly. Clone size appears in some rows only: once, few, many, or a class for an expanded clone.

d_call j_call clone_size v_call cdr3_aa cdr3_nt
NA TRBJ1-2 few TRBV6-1 CASRTPAARYTF TGTGCCAGCAGAACCCCGGCCGCCCGCTACACCTTC
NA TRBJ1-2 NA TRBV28 CASSFGMNYGYTF TGTGCTAGCAGTTTCGGCATGAACTATGGCTACACCTTC
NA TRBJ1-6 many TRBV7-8 CASSPRDGLNSPLHF TGTGCCAGCAGCCCGAGGGACGGACTAAATTCACCCCTCCACTTT
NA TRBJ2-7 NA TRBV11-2 CASSLARFRPYEQYF TGTGCCAGCAGCTTAGCCAGGTTCAGGCCCTACGAGCAGTACTTC
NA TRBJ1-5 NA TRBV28 CTTRGNSNQPQHF TGTACGACTAGGGGGAATAGCAATCAGCCCCAGCATTTT
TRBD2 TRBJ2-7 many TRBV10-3 CAICPGTSYEQYF TGTGCCATTTGCCCCGGGACTAGCTACGAGCAGTACTTC
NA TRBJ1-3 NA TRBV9 CASSVGGARRLHGNTIYF TGTGCCAGCAGCGTAGGGGGAGCACGCCGATTACATGGAAACACCATATATTTT
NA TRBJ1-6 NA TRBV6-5 CASSYSRSPLHF TGTGCCAGCAGTTACTCCCGTTCACCCCTCCACTTT
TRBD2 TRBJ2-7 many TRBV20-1 CSARLAGGSYEQYF TGCAGTGCTAGACTAGCGGGAGGTTCCTACGAGCAGTACTTC
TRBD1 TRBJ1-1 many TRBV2 CASADLQGYTEAFF TGTGCCAGCGCAGACCTACAGGGGTACACTGAAGCTTTCTTT